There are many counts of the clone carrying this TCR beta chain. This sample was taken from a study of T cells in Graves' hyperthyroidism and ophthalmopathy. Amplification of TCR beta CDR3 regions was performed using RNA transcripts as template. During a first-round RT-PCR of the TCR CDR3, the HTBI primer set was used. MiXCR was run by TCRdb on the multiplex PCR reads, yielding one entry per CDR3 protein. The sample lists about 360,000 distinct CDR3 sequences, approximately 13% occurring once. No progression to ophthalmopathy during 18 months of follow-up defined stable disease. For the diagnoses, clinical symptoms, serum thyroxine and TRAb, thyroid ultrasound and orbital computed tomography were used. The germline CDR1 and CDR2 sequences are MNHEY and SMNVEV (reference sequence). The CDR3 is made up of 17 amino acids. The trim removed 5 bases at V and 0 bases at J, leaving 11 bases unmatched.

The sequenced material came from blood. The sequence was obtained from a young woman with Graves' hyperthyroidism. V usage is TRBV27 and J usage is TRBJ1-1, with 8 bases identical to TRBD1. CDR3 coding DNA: TGTGCCAGCAGTCCGTTTGGGGGGACAGGCGTGAACACTGAAGCTTTCTTT. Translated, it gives CASSPFGGTGVNTEAFF.